This T cell receptor beta chain was retrieved from a study of blood T cell repertoires in COVID-19. Study as a whole: The samples span acute and convalescent COVID-19 from the United States, Italy and Spain.

Per the original data handling: Reference gene primer amplification in the assay estimated nucleated cell counts. Using immunoSEQ multiplex PCR, the repertoire was profiled, and TCRdb retains in-frame clones only, with some absent. For V, J and clone size, that table is used; D and trimming come from the DNA. The sample has a few hundred thousand clones, over 75% seen once. V shed 4 bases and J shed 2 bases, with 6 bases lying between them. The germline CDR1 and CDR2 sequences are LGHDT and YNNKEL (reference sequence). There are 13 residues in the CDR3. The study drew participants aged about 18 to 90 years from roughly 25 US areas. Exposed volunteers were people who met a COVID-19 case within 2 weeks before study entry.

The origin of this receptor is a woman aged 18 to 35 who had been exposed to COVID-19. Sequenced sample: PBMCs or T cells enriched from blood (not recorded which). The chain combines TRBV3-1 (or the pseudogene TRBV3-2) with TRBJ1-5; D unresolved. CDR3 amino acids: CASSPFGNQPQHF. DNA of the CDR3: TGTGCCAGCAGCCCCTTTGGCAATCAGCCCCAGCATTTT.